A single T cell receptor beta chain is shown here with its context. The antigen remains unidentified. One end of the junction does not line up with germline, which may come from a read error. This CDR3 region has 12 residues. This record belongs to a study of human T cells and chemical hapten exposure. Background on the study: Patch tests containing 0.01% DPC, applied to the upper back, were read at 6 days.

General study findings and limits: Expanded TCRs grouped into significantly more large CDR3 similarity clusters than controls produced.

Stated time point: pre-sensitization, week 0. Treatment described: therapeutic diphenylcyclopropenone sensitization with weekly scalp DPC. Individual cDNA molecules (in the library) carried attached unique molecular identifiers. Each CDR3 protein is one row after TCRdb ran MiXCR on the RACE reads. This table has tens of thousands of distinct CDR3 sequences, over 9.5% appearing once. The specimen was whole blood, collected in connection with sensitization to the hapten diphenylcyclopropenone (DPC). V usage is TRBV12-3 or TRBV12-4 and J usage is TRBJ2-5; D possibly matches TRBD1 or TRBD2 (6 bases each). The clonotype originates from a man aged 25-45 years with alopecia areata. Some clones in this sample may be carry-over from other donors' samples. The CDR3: CASSLTGTPLHF. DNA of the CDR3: TGTGCCAGCAGTTTAACAGGGACTCCCCTACACTTC.